This entry lists 5 T cell receptor beta chains sequenced from one sample in a study of PD-1 blockade in classical Hodgkin lymphoma. Described time point: cycle 4 day 1 (C4D1), after six to seven weeks of nivolumab. Every patient had relapsed following autologous stem cell transplantation, and cohorts differed in brentuximab vedotin exposure. TCRdb keeps only in-frame clones here, not all; method: immunoSEQ multiplex PCR. The sample records about 13,000 clones, roughly 80% being singletons. Sequencing was performed on peripheral blood mononuclear cells (PBMCs), taken before the fourth cycle of nivolumab. The receptors shown here come from a human donor with classical Hodgkin lymphoma.

This chain connects TRBV2 to TRBJ1-6; D is possibly TRBD1 (6 bases). The CDR3 totals 13 residues. V was trimmed by 4 bases and J by 7 bases, leaving 8 bases between them. The V gene's germline CDR1 is SNHLY and CDR2 FYNNEI. This CDR3 reads CASSARGNSPLHF. The CDR3 DNA is TGTGCCAGCAGTGCGAGGGGGAATTCACCCCTCCACTTT.

In this sample, this clone turned up once. This rearrangement joins TRBV6-5 to TRBJ2-5, with D hard to call. CDR3 length: 14 residues. Trimming shortened V by 1 base and J by 2 bases, and 8 bases separated the two germline ends. Looked up from germline, CDR1 is MNHEY and CDR2 is SVGAGI. The CDR3 DNA reads TGTGCCAGCAGTTACTTCGGTGTGCAAGAGACCCAGTACTTC. This gives the protein CASSYFGVQETQYF.

This sequence joins TRBV4-1 and TRBJ1-1, with 9 bases aligning to TRBD1. CDR1 and CDR2 (germline): MGHRA, YSYEKL. V was clipped by 3 bases and J by 6 bases; unmatched bases: 5. The CDR3 consists of 14 residues. The CDR3 region is CASSQARQGAEAFF. CDR3 nucleotides: TGCGCCAGCAGCCAGGCTCGACAGGGGGCTGAAGCTTTCTTT.

This clone appeared a single time. The gene calls are TRBV29-1 and TRBJ1-2, with D unclear. Germline CDR1 and CDR2: SQVTM and ANQGSEA. The CDR3 has 14 amino acids. With 7 bases removed from V and 1 base from J, the gap between germline ends came to 16 bases. CDR3 bases: TGCAGCGGTATAAGCGGTGGGATTAACTATGGCTACACCTTC. This sequence encodes CSGISGGINYGYTF. Drawing the rest from reference TRBV29-1 and TRBJ1-2, the complete variable domain is SAVISQKPSRDICQRGTSLTIQCQVDSQVTMMFWYRQQPGQSLTLIATANQGSEATYESGFVIDKFPISRPNLTFSTLTVSNMSPEDSSIYLCSGISGGINYGYTFGSGTRLTVV.

The chain couples TRBV11-2 to TRBJ2-4, with no clear D. From germline, CDR1 is SGHAT and CDR2 FQNNGV. This CDR3 is 15 amino acids long. Trimming cost V 3 bases and J 0 bases, with 9 bases left between them. The CDR3 protein is CASSLRRLAKNIQYF. The CDR3 region has the DNA TGTGCCAGCAGCTTGAGGCGGTTAGCCAAAAACATTCAGTACTTC.